A single sample gave rise to the 22 T cell receptor beta chains below, sequenced in a study of B cell selection in AIRE deficiency. Regulatory T cells were sorted as CD4+CD25hiCD127low/negative cells. The table came from immunoSEQ multiplex PCR; TCRdb's copy has only in-frame clones and leaves some out. The sample has some 25,000 clones, about 92% seen once; the top ten hold 1.1%. Sample: CD4+CD25+ Tregs sorted from PBMCs. The receptor set was obtained from a human donor in good health.

The rearrangement links TRBV29-1 to TRBJ2-1; D remains unclear. Germline V gene lookup returns CDR1 SQVTM and CDR2 ANQGSEA. The CDR3 has 13 residues. V gave up 4 bases and J gave up 7 bases, with 14 bases separating them. Written as DNA, the CDR3 is TGCAGCGTTGCGCGTGGTAGTCGGAATGAGCAGTTCTTC. Translating it yields CSVARGSRNEQFF.

This chain joins TRBV2 and TRBJ1-1; tentative D call: TRBD1 (6 bases). This CDR3 is 15 amino acids long. Germline lookup yields CDR1 SNHLY and CDR2 FYNNEI. The V end lost 2 bases, the J end lost 1 base, and 11 bases lay between the germline ends. The DNA of the CDR3 is TGTGCCAGCAGTGAACAGGGGACACGGAACACTGAAGCTTTCTTT. It encodes CASSEQGTRNTEAFF. The entire variable domain, with the rest obtained from reference TRBV2 and TRBJ1-1, is as follows: EPEVTQTPSHQVTQMGQEVILRCVPISNHLYFYWYRQILGQKVEFLVSFYNNEISEKSEIFDDQFSVERPDGSNFTLKIRSTKLEDSAMYFCASSEQGTRNTEAFFGQGTRLTVV.

This chain links TRBV7-2 with TRBJ2-7; a possible D gene is TRBD1 (5 bases). There are 15 residues in the CDR3. Trimming stripped 0 bases from V and 2 bases from J, with 11 bases between. In germline, CDR1 is SGHTA, CDR2 FQGNSA. DNA of the CDR3: TGTGCCAGCAGCTTAGCTTGGGGCGCGACCTACGAGCAGTACTTC. Protein: CASSLAWGATYEQYF.

The chain links TRBV10-3 to TRBJ2-2; possible D gene TRBD2, 6 bases. With 0 bases removed from V and 2 bases from J, the gap between germline ends came to 16 bases. The V gene's germline CDR1 is ENHRY and CDR2 SYGVKD. This CDR3 has 18 amino acids. CDR3 sequence reads: CAISESGRTTPNTGELFF. As DNA, the CDR3 is TGTGCCATCAGTGAGTCGGGTCGGACTACGCCCAACACCGGGGAGCTGTTTTTT.

The V and J genes are TRBV6-5 and TRBJ1-2, with no clear D. CDR3 length equals 13 residues. Trimming pared 6 bases from V and 4 bases from J, leaving 12 bases between. Germline CDR1 is MNHEY and CDR2 is SVGAGI. The CDR3 DNA sequence: TGTGCCAGCAGGTCCCTCGGGGTCTATGGCTACACCTTC. Residues: CASRSLGVYGYTF.

This CDR3 reads CASSLGQGFRSPLHF. The CDR3 nucleotides are TGTGCCAGCAGTTTAGGACAGGGTTTCAGGTCACCCCTCCACTTT. The rearrangement uses TRBV27 and TRBJ1-6; 8 positions match TRBD1. This CDR3 has 15 residues. V dropped 2 bases and J dropped 10; count of bases not matched to a gene: 7. Per germline, CDR1 MNHEY and CDR2 SMNVEV (reference sequence).

Only one count was recorded for this clone. The J gene is TRBJ1-4, the V gene TRBV5-8; 11 bases are shared with TRBD1. Losses at the gene ends were 3 bases for V and 2 bases for J; bases not matched to a gene: 6. The CDR3 totals 17 residues. The V gene's germline CDR1 is SGHTS and CDR2 YDEGEE. CDR3 loop: CASSSPGTGGTNEKLFF. The CDR3 region has the DNA TGTGCCAGCAGCTCGCCCGGGACAGGGGGGACTAATGAAAAACTGTTTTTT. The full variable domain, with the rest looked up from reference TRBV5-8 and TRBJ1-4, is EAGVTQSPTHLIKTRGQQATLRCSPISGHTSVYWYQQALGLGLQFLLWYDEGEERNRGNFPPRFSGRQFPNYSSELNVNALELEDSALYLCASSSPGTGGTNEKLFFGSGTQLSVL.

The rearrangement links TRBV30 to TRBJ2-3; 8 nucleotides align to TRBD2. The CDR3 runs to 13 residues. V lost 0 bases, J lost 13 bases, and 9 bases stayed unmatched. The germline CDR1 and CDR2 sequences are GTSNPN and SVGIG (reference sequence). CDR3: CAWSVERGTGEYF. The CDR3 bases are TGTGCCTGGAGTGTGGAGCGGGGGACCGGAGAGTATTTT. Full variable domain (remainder filled in from reference TRBV30 and TRBJ2-3): SQTIHQWPATLVQPVGSPLSLECTVEGTSNPNLYWYRQAAGRGLQLLFYSVGIGQISSEVPQNLSASRPQDRQFILSSKKLLLSDSGFYLCAWSVERGTGEYFGPGTRLTVL.

This chain joins TRBV2 and TRBJ1-2; no clear D. V shed 8 bases and J shed 2 bases, with 15 bases lying between them. CDR1 and CDR2 (germline): SNHLY, FYNNEI. The CDR3 is 14 amino acids. The CDR3 region is CASFTFGRNYGYTF. DNA of the CDR3: TGTGCCAGCTTCACTTTCGGGAGGAACTATGGCTACACCTTC.

The chain joins TRBV18 to TRBJ2-2; 7 nucleotides align to TRBD1. J lost 1 base, V lost 6 bases, and 5 bases had no gene match. The CDR3 runs to 15 residues. Germline V CDR1 and CDR2: KGHSH, LQKENI. The CDR3 here is CASSDRTGNTGELFF. The CDR3 DNA reads as TGTGCCAGCTCGGACCGGACAGGGAACACCGGGGAGCTGTTTTTT.

The chain combines TRBV15 with TRBJ1-1; D may be TRBD1 (5 bases). V was trimmed by 0 bases and J by 1 base, leaving 9 bases between them. CDR3 length: 15 amino acids. The germline CDR1 and CDR2 sequences are LNHNV and YYDKDF (reference sequence). CDR3 amino acids: CATSRDGQGNTEAFF. For the CDR3, the DNA is TGTGCCACCAGCAGAGATGGGCAGGGGAACACTGAAGCTTTCTTT.

In DNA, the CDR3 is TGTGCCATCAGTGAGTCCCAGGACGGTGAAGCTTTCTTT. Amino acids: CAISESQDGEAFF. The gene calls are TRBV10-3 and TRBJ1-1, with D uncertain. V lost 0 bases and J 7 bases, leaving 9 bases between the germline ends. The CDR3 length is 13 residues. The germline V gene encodes CDR1 ENHRY and CDR2 SYGVKD.

This chain connects TRBV6-1 to TRBJ1-2, with TRBD1 identical over 8 bases. Germline V gene data show CDR1 as MNHNS and CDR2 as SASEGT. Trimming cost V 6 bases and J 6 bases; bases outside gene matches: 6. CDR3 length: 13 amino acids. In DNA form, the CDR3 reads TGTGCCAGCAGGAGAACAGGGGGTCATGGCTACACCTTC. Its protein is CASRRTGGHGYTF.

A single count supports this clone. V gene TRBV6-1 combines with J gene TRBJ2-5; TRBD2 might be the D (6 bases). Per germline, CDR1 MNHNS and CDR2 SASEGT. Trimming stripped 4 bases from V and 5 bases from J, with 14 bases between. The CDR3 has 14 residues. The CDR3 spells CASSATSSRETQYF. CDR3 in DNA: TGTGCCAGCAGTGCCACTAGCTCGAGGGAGACCCAGTACTTC.

The chain uses TRBV6-7 and TRBJ1-2; D gene uncertain. TRBV6-7 is identified as an open reading frame with a role that is uncertain. The CDR3 sequence is 18 residues long. V gave up 0 bases and J gave up 7 bases, with 24 bases separating them. The CDR3 DNA is TGTGCCAGCAGTTACTCGATAGGGAGACGCACTACGGGTTTTGGCTACACCTTC. Translation gives CASSYSIGRRTTGFGYTF.

The rearrangement uses TRBV4-3 and TRBJ1-3, with D hard to call. V lost 0 bases and J lost 4, with 7 bases in between. This CDR3 is 14 amino acids long. Per germline, CDR1 LGHNA and CDR2 YSLEER. In DNA form, the CDR3 reads TGCGCCAGCAGCCAAGATAGGTTGGGAAACACCATATATTTT. Its protein is CASSQDRLGNTIYF.

Written as DNA, the CDR3 is TGTGCCACCAGCACAGGACCGGAAGAAAAACTGTTTTTT. Protein: CATSTGPEEKLFF. This chain connects TRBV15 to TRBJ1-4; D gene unclear. This CDR3 has 13 residues. Germline CDR1 LNHNV, CDR2 YYDKDF (reference sequence). V was shortened by 4 bases and J by 8 bases, with 11 bases between the two germline ends.

The chain has TRBV5-1 and TRBJ2-5; the D gene could be TRBD1 or TRBD2 (6 bases each). Germline lookup yields CDR1 SGHRS and CDR2 YFSETQ. The CDR3 extends over 17 amino acids. Trimming stripped 0 bases from V and 2 bases from J, with 17 bases between. Here the CDR3 reads CASSLVGGRLGQETQYF. DNA for the CDR3: TGCGCCAGCAGCTTGGTCGGGGGCCGGCTGGGGCAAGAGACCCAGTACTTC.

CDR3 sequence: CASSSKESAHNNSPLHF. CDR3 sequence (DNA): TGTGCCAGCAGCTCAAAGGAATCGGCCCACAATAATTCACCCCTCCACTTT. This chain joins TRBV5-4 and TRBJ1-6; D is unclear. CDR3 length: 17 amino acids. The germline V gene encodes CDR1 SGHNT and CDR2 YYREEE (reference sequence). V lost 3 bases, J lost 5 bases, and 18 bases lay in between.

The chain has TRBV5-1 and TRBJ1-2; perhaps TRBD1 as D (5 bases). The germline V gene encodes CDR1 SGHRS and CDR2 YFSETQ. Trimming removed 0 bases at V and 2 bases at J, with 20 bases between. CDR3 length: 18 residues. In nucleotides, the CDR3 is TGCGCCAGCAGCTTGGTCCCGGCGACAGCGACGACGAACTATGGCTACACCTTC. It is translated as CASSLVPATATTNYGYTF. Variable domain in full (rest from reference TRBV5-1 and TRBJ1-2): KAGVTQTPRYLIKTRGQQVTLSCSPISGHRSVSWYQQTPGQGLQFLFEYFSETQRNKGNFPGRFSGRQFSNSRSEMNVSTLELGDSALYLCASSLVPATATTNYGYTFGSGTRLTVV.

This clone was seen only once. The chain couples TRBV9 to TRBJ1-2; 7 bases match TRBD1. Trimming took 3 bases from V and 8 from J; bases not matched to a gene: 7. CDR3 length: 13 residues. Per the germline V gene, CDR1 is SGDLS and CDR2 is YYNGEE. The CDR3 here is CASSEYRGGGYTF. The CDR3 coding sequence is TGTGCCAGCAGCGAGTACAGGGGTGGCGGCTACACCTTC.

The chain employs TRBV5-1 and TRBJ1-1; tentative D call: TRBD1 (5 bases). The CDR3 runs to 16 residues. The V and J ends lost 5 bases and 0 bases respectively, with 17 bases between them. Germline V gene data show CDR1 as SGHRS and CDR2 as YFSETQ. For the CDR3, the DNA is TGCGCCAGCAGTGGTGACAGATCTTCCCTGAACACTGAAGCTTTCTTT. It codes for CASSGDRSSLNTEAFF.